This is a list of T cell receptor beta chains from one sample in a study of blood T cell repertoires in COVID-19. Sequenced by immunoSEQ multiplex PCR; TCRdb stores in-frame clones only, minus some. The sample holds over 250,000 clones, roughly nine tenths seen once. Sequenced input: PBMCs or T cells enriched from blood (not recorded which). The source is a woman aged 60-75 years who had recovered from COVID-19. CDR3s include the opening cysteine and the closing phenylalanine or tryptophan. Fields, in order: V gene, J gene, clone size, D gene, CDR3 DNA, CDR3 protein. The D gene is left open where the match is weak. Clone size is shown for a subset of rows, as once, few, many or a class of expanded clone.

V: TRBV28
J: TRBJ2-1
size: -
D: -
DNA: TGTGCCAGCACTTCGGGGGTAAGGAATGAGCAGTTCTTC
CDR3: CASTSGVRNEQFF

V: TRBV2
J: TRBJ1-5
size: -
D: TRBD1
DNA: TGTGCCAGCAGAGAGATTCAGGGGGCATCTCAGCCCCAGCATTTT
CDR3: CASREIQGASQPQHF

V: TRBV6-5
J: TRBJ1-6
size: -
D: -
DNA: TGTGCCAGCGGGCCTCGGACAGATTACAATTCACCCCTCCACTTT
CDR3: CASGPRTDYNSPLHF

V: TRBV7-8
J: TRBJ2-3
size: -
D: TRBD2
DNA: TGTGCCAGCAGCCCACATAGCGGGAGAGGCACAGATACGCAGTATTTT
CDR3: CASSPHSGRGTDTQYF

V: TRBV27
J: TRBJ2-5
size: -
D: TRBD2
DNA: TGTGCCAGCAGCCCGGGGGCTAGCGGGGGCTTGAAGACCCAGTACTTC
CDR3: CASSPGASGGLKTQYF

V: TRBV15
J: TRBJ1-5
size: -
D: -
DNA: TGTGCCACCAGCAGAGATTTCCCAAATCAGCCCCAGCATTTT
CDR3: CATSRDFPNQPQHF

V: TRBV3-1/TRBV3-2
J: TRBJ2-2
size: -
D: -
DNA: TGTGCCAGCAGCCCGGGCACCGGGGAGCTGTTTTTT
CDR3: CASSPGTGELFF

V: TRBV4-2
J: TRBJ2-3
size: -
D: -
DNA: TGTGCCAGCAGCCGTCCACCCTTCGCGGAGACAGATACGCAGTATTTT
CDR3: CASSRPPFAETDTQYF

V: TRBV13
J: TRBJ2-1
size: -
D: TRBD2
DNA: TGTGCCAGCAGGAACACCCGACTAGCGACGATCAACAATGAGCAGTTCTTC
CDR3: CASRNTRLATINNEQFF

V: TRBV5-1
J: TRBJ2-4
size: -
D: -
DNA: TGCGCCAGCAGCGGGGGGGCGACAGGGGACATTCAGTACTTC
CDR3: CASSGGATGDIQYF

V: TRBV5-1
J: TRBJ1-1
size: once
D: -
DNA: TGCGCCAGCAGCTTTGACAGGAGTAACACTGAAGCTTTCTTT
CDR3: CASSFDRSNTEAFF

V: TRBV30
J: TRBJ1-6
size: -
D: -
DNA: TGTGCCTGGAACCGCAGGGAATCACCCCTCCACTTT
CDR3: CAWNRRESPLHF

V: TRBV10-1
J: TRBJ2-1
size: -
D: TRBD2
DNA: TGCGCCAGCAGTGAGTCTTTGACGGGGGGACGGGGTGAGCAGTTCTTC
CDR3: CASSESLTGGRGEQFF

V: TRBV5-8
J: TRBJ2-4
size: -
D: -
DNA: TGTGCCAGCAGCTTGAGGCAGGGAAACATTCAGTACTTC
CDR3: CASSLRQGNIQYF

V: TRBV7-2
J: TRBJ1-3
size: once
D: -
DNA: TGTGCCAGCAGCCCTTACGGCCAGGGATGGGGAAACACCATATATTTT
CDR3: CASSPYGQGWGNTIYF

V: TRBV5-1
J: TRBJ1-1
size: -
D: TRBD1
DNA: TGCGCCAGCAGCTTGGGGCTTGGACAGGGGTCTAATGAAGCTTTCTTT
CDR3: CASSLGLGQGSNEAFF

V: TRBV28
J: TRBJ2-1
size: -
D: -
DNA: TGTGCCAGCAGGGCGGCGGACTCCTACAATGAGCAGTTCTTC
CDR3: CASRAADSYNEQFF

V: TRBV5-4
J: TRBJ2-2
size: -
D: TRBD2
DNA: TGTGCCAGCAGCTTAGCCGGGACTAGCCAGACTTCCGGGGAGCTGTTTTTT
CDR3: CASSLAGTSQTSGELFF

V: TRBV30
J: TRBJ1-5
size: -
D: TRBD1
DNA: TGTGCCTGGGCCAAGACAGGGGCCAATCAGCCCCAGCATTTT
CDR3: CAWAKTGANQPQHF

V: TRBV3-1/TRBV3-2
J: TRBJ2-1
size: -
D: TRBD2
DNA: TGTGCCAGCAGCCAAGCCCTAGCGGGAGTGGACAATGAGCAGTTCTTC
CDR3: CASSQALAGVDNEQFF

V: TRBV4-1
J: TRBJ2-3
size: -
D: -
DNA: TGCGCCAGCAGCCAAGTTGGCACCACAGATACGCAGTATTTT
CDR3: CASSQVGTTDTQYF

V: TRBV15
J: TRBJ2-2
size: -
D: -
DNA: TGTGCCACCAGCAGAGATCGGGGCGGGGAGCTGTTTTTT
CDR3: CATSRDRGGELFF

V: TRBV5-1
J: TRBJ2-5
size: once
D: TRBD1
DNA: TGCGCCAGCAGCTTGGGGACAGGGGATGTGGAGACCCAGTACTTC
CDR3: CASSLGTGDVETQYF

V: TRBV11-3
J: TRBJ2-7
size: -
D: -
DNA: TGTGCCAGCAGCTTACGACAGATGGACTACGAGCAGTACTTC
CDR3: CASSLRQMDYEQYF

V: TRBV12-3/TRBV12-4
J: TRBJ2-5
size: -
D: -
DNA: TGTGCCAGCAGTCAACATAACCAAGAGACCCAGTACTTC
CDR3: CASSQHNQETQYF

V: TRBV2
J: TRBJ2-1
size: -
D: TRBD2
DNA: TGTGCCAGCAGTGGGACTAGCGGGGGCCGGCGGAATGAGCAGTTCTTC
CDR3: CASSGTSGGRRNEQFF

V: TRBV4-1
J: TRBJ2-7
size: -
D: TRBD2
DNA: TGCGCCAGCAGCCAGTGGACTAGCGACTCCTACGAGCAGTACTTC
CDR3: CASSQWTSDSYEQYF

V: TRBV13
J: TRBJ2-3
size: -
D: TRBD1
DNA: TGTGCCAGCACCGACCGACCCGGGACAGGAGGCACAGATACGCAGTATTTT
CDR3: CASTDRPGTGGTDTQYF

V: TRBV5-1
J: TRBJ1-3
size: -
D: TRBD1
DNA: TGCGCCAGCAGCGGTACAGGGGGCTCTGGAAACACCATATATTTT
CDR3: CASSGTGGSGNTIYF

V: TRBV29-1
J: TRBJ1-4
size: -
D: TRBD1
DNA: TGCAGCGTTGTGTCTCCGGACAGGGAAAAACTGTTTTTT
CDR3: CSVVSPDREKLFF

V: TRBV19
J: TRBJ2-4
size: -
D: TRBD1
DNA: TGTGCCAGTAGTATACTAGGACAGGGGAAAACCAAAAACATTCAGTACTTC
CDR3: CASSILGQGKTKNIQYF

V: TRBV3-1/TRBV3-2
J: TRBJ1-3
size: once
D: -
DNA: TGTGCCAGCAGCCGGACAGCATTGAGAAACACCATATATTTT
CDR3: CASSRTALRNTIYF

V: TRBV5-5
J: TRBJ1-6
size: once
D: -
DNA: TGTGCCAGCAGCTTGGCGGCAGGGCAGTACTCACCCCTCCACTTT
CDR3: CASSLAAGQYSPLHF

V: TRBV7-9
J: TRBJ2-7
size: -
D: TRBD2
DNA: TGTGCCAGCAGCCCCGGAGCTAGCGGGGTCGCTTACGAGCAGTACTTC
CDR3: CASSPGASGVAYEQYF

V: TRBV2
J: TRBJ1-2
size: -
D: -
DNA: TGTGCCAGCAGAGGGCAGGGTGGTGGCTACACCTTC
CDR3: CASRGQGGGYTF

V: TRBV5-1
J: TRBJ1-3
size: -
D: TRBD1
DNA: TGCGCCAGCAGGGATTCTACAGGGGGCACTGGAAACACCATATATTTT
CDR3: CASRDSTGGTGNTIYF

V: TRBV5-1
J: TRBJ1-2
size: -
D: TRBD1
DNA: TGCGCCAGCAGCTTAGTCCCTCGGGACAGCGTCTATGGCTACACCTTC
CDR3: CASSLVPRDSVYGYTF

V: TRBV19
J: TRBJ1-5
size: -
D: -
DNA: TGTGCCAGTAGTGCGCAAGGGAGAAGTCAGCCCCAGCATTTT
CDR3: CASSAQGRSQPQHF

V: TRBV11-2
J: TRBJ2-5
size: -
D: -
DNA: TGTGCCAGCAGCCTGGGAGCGTTACAAGAGACCCAGTACTTC
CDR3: CASSLGALQETQYF

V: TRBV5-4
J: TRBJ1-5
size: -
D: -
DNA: TGTGCCAGCAGTCCCGAGACAGGATCGGATCAGCCCCAGCATTTT
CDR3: CASSPETGSDQPQHF

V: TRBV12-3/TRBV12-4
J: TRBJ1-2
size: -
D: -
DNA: TGTGCCAGCAGTTTCTACAACACAGATGGCTACACCTTC
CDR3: CASSFYNTDGYTF

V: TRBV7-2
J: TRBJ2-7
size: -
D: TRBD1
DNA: TGTGCCAGCAGCGGGCGGCCGGGACAGGGGGCTTACGAGCAGTACTTC
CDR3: CASSGRPGQGAYEQYF

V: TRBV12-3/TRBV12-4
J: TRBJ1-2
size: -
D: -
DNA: TGTGCCAGCACTCTACAGGACAACTATGGCTACACCTTC
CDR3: CASTLQDNYGYTF

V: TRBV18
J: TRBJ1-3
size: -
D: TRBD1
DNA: TGTGCCAGCTCACCGGGCAGGGGGCTACCAGGAAACACCATATATTTT
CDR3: CASSPGRGLPGNTIYF

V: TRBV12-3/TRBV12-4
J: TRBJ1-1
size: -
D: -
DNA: TGTGCCAGCAGTAAACACAGGGAAGGTGAAGCTTTCTTT
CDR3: CASSKHREGEAFF

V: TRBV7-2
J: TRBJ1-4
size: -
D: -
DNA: TGTGCCAGCAGCTTAGATCTAGGCGAAAAACTGTTTTTT
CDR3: CASSLDLGEKLFF

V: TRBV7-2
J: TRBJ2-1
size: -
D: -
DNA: TGTGCCAGCAGTGGAGTGGGGGCCTCCTACAATGAGCAGTTCTTC
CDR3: CASSGVGASYNEQFF

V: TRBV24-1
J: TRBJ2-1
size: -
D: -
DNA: TGTGCCACCAGTGTTGCGGGAAGTGTCTTCAATGAGCAGTTCTTC
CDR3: CATSVAGSVFNEQFF

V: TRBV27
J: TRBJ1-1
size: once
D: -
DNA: TGTGCCAGCAGTTTATATGGTGGGCCTGAAGCTTTCTTT
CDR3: CASSLYGGPEAFF

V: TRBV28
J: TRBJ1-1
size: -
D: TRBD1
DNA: TGTGCCAGCAGACCGACAGGGCGGTACACTGAAGCTTTCTTT
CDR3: CASRPTGRYTEAFF

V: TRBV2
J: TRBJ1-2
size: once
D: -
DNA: TGTGCCAGCAGTGAAGATAGGACAACTAACTATGGCTACACCTTC
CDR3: CASSEDRTTNYGYTF

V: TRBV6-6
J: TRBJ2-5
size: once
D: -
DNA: TGTGCCAGCAGTGGGAGTCAAGAGACCCAGTACTTC
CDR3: CASSGSQETQYF